Reported below is one T cell receptor beta chain. Gene names are the mouse ones. The CDR3 goes on 3 residues after the read ends, and that part is filled in from the germline J gene. CDR1 is FNHDT, CDR2 SITEND, per germline (reference sequence). V lost 8 bases and J lost 3, with 6 bases in between. The CDR3 contains 12 residues. The entry originates in a study of CD8+ T cells in alopecia areata. Pooled cutaneous lymph node cells were sorted using CD4, CD8alpha, NKG2D, NKG2ACE and other markers. Reverse transcription of extracted RNA yielded cDNA, which provided the sequencing template. Sequencing used immunoSEQ multiplex PCR; TCRdb keeps in-frame clones, though not all of them. The repertoire yields 270,000 or so clones, none seen only once; the top ten contain roughly 1.2%.

The clonotype originates from a C3H/HeJ mouse with alopecia areata. For this strain, the MHC haplotype corresponds to H2-k. Sequencing was done on a sample of CD4+ T cells sorted from a lymph node. V gene TRBV19 combines with J gene TRBJ1-6, with D possibly TRBD1 on 5 matching bases. TRBJ1-6 is an ORF, and what it does is uncertain. CDR3 bases read: TGTGCCAGAGACAGCTATAATTCGCCC. It yields the protein CARDSYNSP. The full CDR3 protein reads CARDSYNSPLYF.